Listed below are T cell receptor beta chains from one sample, sequenced in a study of T cell repertoires in cytomegalovirus infection. Antigens for these TCRs are unknown. TCRdb called the reads again in MiXCR, with one record for every CDR3 protein. Among 600,000 to 700,000 distinct CDR3 sequences listed, around 32% were seen once. The input for sequencing was cultured PBMCs, taken from culture after CMV antigen stimulation. These receptors were collected from a human donor in good health (CMV status not recorded). Some clones in this sample may be carry-over from other donors' samples. Each CDR3 is given with its conserved first and last residue. The order of the fields is D gene, CDR3 length, clone size, J gene, V gene, CDR3 protein, CDR3 DNA. The D gene is left open where the match is weak. Clone size is given for some rows only: seen once, a few or many times, or a class if the clone is expanded.

d_call: TRBD1
cdr3_length: 15
clone_size: -
j_call: TRBJ2-7
v_call: TRBV2
cdr3_aa: CANTFPGQSSYEQYF
cdr3_nt: TGTGCCAATACATTTCCGGGACAGAGCTCCTACGAGCAGTACTTC

d_call: -
cdr3_length: 13
clone_size: -
j_call: TRBJ1-2
v_call: TRBV29-1
cdr3_aa: CSVHGQLGGGYTF
cdr3_nt: TGCAGCGTTCACGGCCAATTGGGCGGTGGCTACACCTTC

d_call: -
cdr3_length: 14
clone_size: few
j_call: TRBJ1-1
v_call: TRBV7-2
cdr3_aa: CASRGVWGPPEAFF
cdr3_nt: TGTGCCAGCAGAGGGGTGTGGGGGCCCCCTGAAGCTTTCTTT

d_call: -
cdr3_length: 14
clone_size: few
j_call: TRBJ1-1
v_call: TRBV12-3/TRBV12-4
cdr3_aa: CASSLFQGNTEAFF
cdr3_nt: TGTGCCAGCAGTTTATTCCAGGGTAACACTGAAGCTTTCTTT

d_call: -
cdr3_length: 16
clone_size: -
j_call: TRBJ1-5
v_call: TRBV7-8
cdr3_aa: CASSLYVGQAKVPQHF
cdr3_nt: TGTGCCAGCAGCCTATACGTTGGGCAGGCCAAGGTGCCCCAGCATTTT

d_call: TRBD1
cdr3_length: 15
clone_size: -
j_call: TRBJ1-4
v_call: TRBV5-4
cdr3_aa: CASRGGTAANEKLFF
cdr3_nt: TGTGCCAGCAGGGGTGGGACAGCGGCAAATGAAAAACTGTTTTTT

d_call: -
cdr3_length: 15
clone_size: -
j_call: TRBJ1-3
v_call: TRBV20-1
cdr3_aa: CSAREGRYSGNTIYF
cdr3_nt: TGCAGTGCTAGAGAAGGACGCTACTCTGGAAACACCATATATTTT

d_call: -
cdr3_length: 16
clone_size: -
j_call: TRBJ1-6
v_call: TRBV4-1
cdr3_aa: CASSQEGRRYNSPLHF
cdr3_nt: TGCGCCAGCAGCCAAGAGGGAAGGCGGTATAATTCACCCCTCCACTTT

d_call: -
cdr3_length: 18
clone_size: -
j_call: TRBJ2-3
v_call: TRBV6-1
cdr3_aa: CASTPGIGTTPVLDTQYF
cdr3_nt: TGTGCCAGCACCCCCGGGATCGGGACAACCCCGGTTTTAGATACGCAGTATTTT

d_call: -
cdr3_length: 15
clone_size: few
j_call: TRBJ2-2
v_call: TRBV6-1
cdr3_aa: CASSEPGDSLGELFF
cdr3_nt: TGTGCCAGCAGTGAACCAGGGGATAGTCTTGGGGAGCTGTTTTTT

d_call: TRBD2
cdr3_length: 15
clone_size: -
j_call: TRBJ2-2
v_call: TRBV7-6
cdr3_aa: CASSPSGGAGGELFF
cdr3_nt: TGTGCCAGCAGCCCTAGCGGGGGGGCCGGCGGGGAGCTGTTTTTT

d_call: TRBD2
cdr3_length: 15
clone_size: -
j_call: TRBJ2-1
v_call: TRBV11-2
cdr3_aa: CATSKAGGSGNEQFF
cdr3_nt: TGTGCCACCTCTAAAGCGGGAGGGTCTGGCAATGAGCAGTTCTTC

d_call: -
cdr3_length: 15
clone_size: few
j_call: TRBJ2-7
v_call: TRBV7-2
cdr3_aa: CASSSSRDWRSQQYF
cdr3_nt: TGTGCCAGCAGCTCCAGCCGGGACTGGCGTTCACAGCAGTACTTC

d_call: -
cdr3_length: 18
clone_size: few
j_call: TRBJ2-1
v_call: TRBV7-8
cdr3_aa: CASSLVSGGFSSYNEQFF
cdr3_nt: TGTGCCAGCAGCTTAGTGTCGGGGGGCTTTAGCTCCTACAATGAGCAGTTCTTC

d_call: -
cdr3_length: 12
clone_size: -
j_call: TRBJ1-1
v_call: TRBV20-1
cdr3_aa: CSALRQMVEAFF
cdr3_nt: TGCAGTGCTCTCCGACAGATGGTTGAAGCTTTCTTT

d_call: -
cdr3_length: 14
clone_size: -
j_call: TRBJ2-5
v_call: TRBV6-5
cdr3_aa: CASSYSRALGTQYF
cdr3_nt: TGTGCCAGCAGTTACTCTAGAGCACTAGGGACCCAGTACTTC

d_call: TRBD2
cdr3_length: 16
clone_size: -
j_call: TRBJ2-1
v_call: TRBV20-1
cdr3_aa: CSARDPGTSGYNEQFF
cdr3_nt: TGCAGTGCTAGAGATCCGGGGACTAGCGGGTACAATGAGCAGTTCTTC

d_call: -
cdr3_length: 14
clone_size: -
j_call: TRBJ1-1
v_call: TRBV6-1
cdr3_aa: CASSENGGRTEAFF
cdr3_nt: TGTGCCAGCAGTGAAAACGGGGGCCGCACTGAAGCTTTCTTT

d_call: -
cdr3_length: 17
clone_size: many
j_call: TRBJ1-6
v_call: TRBV7-2
cdr3_aa: CASSPSTAASYNSPLHF
cdr3_nt: TGTGCCAGCAGCCCCTCGACGGCGGCCTCCTATAATTCACCCCTCCACTTT

d_call: -
cdr3_length: 13
clone_size: -
j_call: TRBJ1-5
v_call: TRBV6-2/TRBV6-3
cdr3_aa: CASSSFKYQPQHF
cdr3_nt: TGTGCCAGCAGTTCCTTTAAGTATCAGCCCCAGCATTTT

d_call: -
cdr3_length: 14
clone_size: -
j_call: TRBJ1-4
v_call: TRBV28
cdr3_aa: CASPRLGDGEKLFF
cdr3_nt: TGTGCCAGCCCGAGGCTGGGAGACGGTGAAAAACTGTTTTTT

d_call: -
cdr3_length: 12
clone_size: many
j_call: TRBJ1-6
v_call: TRBV7-9
cdr3_aa: CASSLEGPPLHF
cdr3_nt: TGTGCCAGCAGCTTAGAAGGTCCACCCCTCCACTTT

d_call: -
cdr3_length: 15
clone_size: -
j_call: TRBJ1-3
v_call: TRBV12-3/TRBV12-4
cdr3_aa: CASSFWGALGNTIYF
cdr3_nt: TGTGCCAGCAGTTTTTGGGGGGCGTTAGGAAACACCATATATTTT

d_call: -
cdr3_length: 16
clone_size: -
j_call: TRBJ2-3
v_call: TRBV23-1
cdr3_aa: CASSQGWGSGTDTQYF
cdr3_nt: TGCGCCAGCAGTCAAGGCTGGGGTAGTGGCACAGATACGCAGTATTTT